What follows describes a single TCR beta chain. What it binds is unknown. These data belong to a study of cytomegalovirus exposure and HLA in healthy donors. Generated by immunoSEQ multiplex PCR, the TCRdb table keeps only in-frame clones and is missing some. The table has some 290,000 clones, around 90% seen once; the top ten hold approximately 0.96%. Whole-study results and caveats: Whilst most TCR sequences proved rare, a subset of public TCRs occurred across many donors. As confirmed in vitro, a few CMV-associated chains were specific for CMV antigens.

With 2 bases clipped from V and 8 bases from J, the junction kept 9 bases outside the gene matches. This CDR3 spans 16 amino acids. CDR1 MGHDK and CDR2 SYGVNS come from the germline V gene. The clonotype was recovered from a man under 40 in good health and CMV-seronegative. The chain combines TRBV25-1 with TRBJ1-4, with 9 bases that match TRBD1. Sequencing was done on a sample of PBMCs. The CDR3 region is CASSELSTGGREKLFF. The CDR3 bases are TGTGCCAGCAGTGAACTAAGTACAGGGGGCCGGGAAAAACTGTTTTTT.